This T cell receptor beta chain is drawn from a study of vaccination effects on CD4 cells after COVID-19 (dated by TCRdb to between 2021 and 2024). Describing the broader study: In the ViraFEST assay, PBMC were stimulated with viral peptide pools, and antigen-specific CD4+ T cell clonotypes were then identified by expansion using TCR sequencing. Each participant received two doses of an mRNA SARS-CoV-2 vaccine, either BNT162b2 or mRNA-1273. A total of around eleven COVID-19 convalescent patients and a handful of SARS-CoV-2-naive healthy vaccine recipients were included in the full study. A few million PBMC per well were cultured with roughly 10 ug/ml peptides in IMDM containing roughly 5% human AB serum, approximately 10 IU/ml IL-2 and gentamicin. In the study, cultures from other donors were sequenced using the Oncomine TCR Beta short-read assay on an Illumina iSeq 100. SARS-CoV-2 spike-specific CD4+ TCR repertoires from before and after mRNA vaccination were compared in COVID-19 convalescent patients and in infection-naive vaccine recipients. Pre-vaccine samples were collected from two convalescent patients 16 days and one week before the first dose, corresponding to 142 and 148 days after COVID-19 diagnosis.

The junction shows trimming of 0 bases on V and 3 bases on J, plus 8 bases between the germline ends. The germline V gene yields MNHNS for CDR1 and SASEGT for CDR2. From the cysteine through the phenylalanine, the CDR3 covers 14 amino acids. Only CDR3 DNA is held: 42 bases, read in frame from base 1. After more than 9 days of culture, CD4+ T cells were isolated with the EasySep CD4+ T cell isolation kit. Convalescent patients had PCR-confirmed SARS-CoV-2 infection between March and December 2020, before Alpha, Beta and Delta variants emerged in the United States. Half of the culture medium was replaced with fresh IL-2-containing medium on days 3 and 7. Unless noted otherwise, every peptide stimulation condition was grown in triplicate wells. PBMC were separated from whole blood using Ficoll-Paque Plus gradient centrifugation and were then either cryopreserved at -140C or used fresh. The QIAamp micro DNA kit was used to extract genomic DNA from the cultured CD4+ T cells.

With respect to this clone: Its antigen has not been determined. There are no base qualities to consult, and no much larger clone falls within one base.

The library was prepared using the immunoSEQ multiplex PCR assay. DNA from the cultured, isolated CD4+ T cells was subjected to TCR beta CDR3 sequencing. For the original study's pipeline: Non-productive TCR sequences were discarded, and reads were trimmed to the CDR3 region, with only CDR3s of 7 or more amino acids retained. Antigen-specific clonotypes were identified with the MANAFEST web app by comparing expansion in peptide wells against reference cultures. For clones to be considered positive, expansion at FDR<0.05 versus reference and all other wells, an odds ratio above 5, and a frequency above 0.1% in two replicate wells were required. Clonotypes significantly expanded in SARS-CoV-2 spike wells and in at least one common cold coronavirus spike condition were defined as cross-reactive. CDR3 similarity was assessed by Levenshtein distance with the stringdist R package, and unrooted trees were built with ape in R 3.6.1. Not all clones reach the TCRdb copy of this immuneACCESS table, which keeps in-frame sequences only. Checked studies attribute under half of the gap to unresolved V genes and leave the rest unexplained. V and J calls and clone size are as listed in that table; D and trimming were resolved from the DNA. The table for this sample lists tens of thousands of clones; approximately 74% of them were counted only once. Jointly, the top ten make up approximately 9% of the sample.

The full study reports these points: Only a small number of convalescent patients were included, and no early post-infection timepoints were available, which limited the study. For convalescent patients, new clones induced by the vaccine made up most of the post-vaccine spike-reactive repertoire, and these new clones were largely distinct from the clones induced by infection. Clones induced by infection and clones induced by vaccination both contracted markedly at late timepoints after vaccination, which fits with T cell responses waning over time.

The chain couples TRBV6-1 to TRBJ1-2; the D segment could be TRBD1, given 5 matching bases. Sequencing was performed on CD4+ T cells from PBMCs cultured without peptide, taken before COVID-19 vaccination. The TCR was taken from a human donor who had a prior SARS-CoV-2 infection. Here the CDR3 is given as CASSEARGHYGYTF. The nucleotide sequence is given as TGTGCCAGCAGTGAAGCGAGGGGCCACTATGGCTACACCTTC.